The 18 T cell receptor beta chains below come from one sample, sequenced in a study of cytotoxic CD8 clonotypes in ibrutinib-treated CLL. TCRdb keeps only in-frame clones here, not all; method: immunoSEQ multiplex PCR. The data contain around 310,000 clones, around four fifths of them singletons. The source was PBMCs, collected before ibrutinib treatment. The receptors were sampled from a human donor with chronic lymphocytic leukemia.

This clone was recorded a few times. The chain recombines TRBV6-6 with TRBJ2-1, with no clear D. Germline V gene sequence: CDR1 MNHNY, CDR2 SVGAGI (reference sequence). Between the trimmed V and J ends, which lost 11 bases and 6 bases, there was a span of 14 bases. The CDR3 sequence is 12 residues long. CDR3 in amino acids: CAHGSTFNEQFF. The DNA of the CDR3 is TGTGCCCACGGCAGTACCTTCAATGAGCAGTTCTTC.

The CDR3 bases are TGTGCCAGCAGACAGACTAGCGCCCATTCCGGCGAGCAGTACTTC. Translating it yields CASRQTSAHSGEQYF. The chain carries TRBV2 and TRBJ2-7; TRBD2 aligns across 8 bases. The V gene's germline CDR1 is SNHLY and CDR2 FYNNEI. Trimming removed 6 bases from V and 6 bases from J; junction bases left unmatched: 13. This CDR3 has 15 residues.

The chain uses TRBV28 and TRBJ2-7; D possibly corresponds to TRBD2 (6 bases). V was cut by 3 bases and J by 6 bases, with 18 bases left in between. Germline lookup yields CDR1 MDHEN and CDR2 SYDVKM. CDR3 length: 15 amino acids. As DNA, the CDR3 is TGTGCCAGCAGTTTGCCCGGGACTTATCTTGGCGAGCAGTACTTC. Its protein product is CASSLPGTYLGEQYF.

The rearrangement links TRBV7-9 to TRBJ2-3; possibly TRBD2 for D (5 bases). Trimming stripped 0 bases from V and 8 bases from J, with 15 bases between. The CDR3 is 15 amino acids. Germline-derived CDR1 and CDR2 are SEHNR and FQNEAQ (reference sequence). For the CDR3, the DNA is TGTGCCAGCAGCTTAGCGGTTGCGCGGGCGGGTACGCAGTATTTT. Residues: CASSLAVARAGTQYF. Full variable domain (outside the CDR3, taken from reference TRBV7-9 and TRBJ2-3): DTGVSQNPRHKITKRGQNVTFRCDPISEHNRLYWYRQTLGQGPEFLTYFQNEAQLEKSRLLSDRFSAERPKGSFSTLEIQRTEQGDSAMYLCASSLAVARAGTQYFGPGTRLTVL.

The V and J genes are TRBV6-5 and TRBJ2-7; D unclear. Trimming took off 6 bases at V and 4 bases at J, with 13 bases between the two ends. CDR3 length: 13 amino acids. Germline V gene lookup returns CDR1 MNHEY and CDR2 SVGAGI. For the CDR3, the DNA is TGTGCCAGCAGACAACCGAATGGTTACGAGCAGTACTTC. This translates into CASRQPNGYEQYF.

The chain is built from TRBV11-2 and TRBJ1-5; D is unresolved. This CDR3 region has 16 residues. Trimming took off 5 bases at V and 0 bases at J, with 14 bases between the two ends. Germline assignment: CDR1 SGHAT and CDR2 FQNNGV. The CDR3 protein is CASSVGWVDSNQPQHF. CDR3 nucleotides: TGTGCCAGCAGCGTGGGGTGGGTAGATAGCAATCAGCCCCAGCATTTT. Looking up the rest from reference TRBV11-2 and TRBJ1-5 gives the full variable domain: EAGVAQSPRYKIIEKRQSVAFWCNPISGHATLYWYQQILGQGPKLLIQFQNNGVVDDSQLPKDRFSAERLKGVDSTLKIQPAKLEDSAVYLCASSVGWVDSNQPQHFGDGTRLSIL.

The chain carries TRBV7-2 and TRBJ2-3; 7 bases match TRBD1. The CDR3 sequence is 16 residues long. The germline V gene has CDR1 SGHTA and CDR2 FQGNSA. V shed 5 bases and J 0 bases; nucleotides not matched to a gene: 8. The CDR3 protein is CASSRLWDSSTDTQYF. In DNA form, the CDR3 reads TGTGCCAGCAGCCGCCTGTGGGACAGTAGCACAGATACGCAGTATTTT.

This chain joins TRBV2 and TRBJ2-1, with D hard to call. CDR1 is SNHLY, CDR2 FYNNEI, per germline. V was clipped by 6 bases and J by 10 bases, with 13 bases between them. This CDR3 has 12 residues. CDR3 in DNA: TGTGCCAGCAGGGACCAGCCGATGGAGCAGTTCTTC. This gives the protein CASRDQPMEQFF. Based on the CDR3 plus reference TRBV2 and TRBJ2-1, the full variable domain is EPEVTQTPSHQVTQMGQEVILRCVPISNHLYFYWYRQILGQKVEFLVSFYNNEISEKSEIFDDQFSVERPDGSNFTLKIRSTKLEDSAMYFCASRDQPMEQFFGPGTRLTVL.

The rearrangement joins TRBV7-9 to TRBJ2-7; a possible D gene is TRBD2 (6 bases). Trimming took off 4 bases at V and 2 bases at J, with 18 bases between the two ends. CDR1 is SEHNR and CDR2 is FQNEAQ in the germline V gene (reference sequence). The CDR3 is 16 amino acids. The CDR3 nucleotides read TGTGCCAGCAGCTGGAGCATCCGGGACTGGGCCTACGAGCAGTACTTC. Its translation is CASSWSIRDWAYEQYF.

The CDR3 DNA is TGTGCCACCAGCAGAGAGGGGGGCGGTACCTACGAGCAGTACTTC. This sequence encodes CATSREGGGTYEQYF. This chain links TRBV15 with TRBJ2-7, with D perhaps being TRBD1 or TRBD2 (6 bases each). Trimming pared 0 bases from V and 2 bases from J, leaving 11 bases between. The germline CDR1 and CDR2 sequences are LNHNV and YYDKDF (reference sequence). CDR3 length: 15 amino acids. The entire variable domain, with the rest obtained from reference TRBV15 and TRBJ2-7, is as follows: DAMVIQNPRYQVTQFGKPVTLSCSQTLNHNVMYWYQQKSSQAPKLLFHYYDKDFNNEADTPDNFQSRRPNTSFCFLDIRSPGLGDTAMYLCATSREGGGTYEQYFGPGTRLTVT.

The J gene is TRBJ2-7, the V gene TRBV27, with 8 bases that match TRBD2. The V gene's germline CDR1 is MNHEY and CDR2 SMNVEV (reference sequence). This CDR3 comprises 16 residues. The V segment lost 6 bases and the J segment 0 bases; nucleotides outside the gene matches: 10. The CDR3 is CASSSPSGRFSYEQYF. CDR3 nucleotides: TGTGCCAGCAGCTCACCTAGCGGGCGGTTCTCCTACGAGCAGTACTTC.

In regard to this clone: Other DNA sequences in the sample encode the same CDR3. The DNA for the CDR3 is TGTGCCAGCAGCTTGGGACAGCGCCAAGAGACCCAGTACTTC. This codes for CASSLGQRQETQYF. The chain recombines TRBV5-6 with TRBJ2-5; a possible D gene is TRBD1 (5 bases). This CDR3 is built from 14 residues. V lost 0 bases to trimming and J lost 1 base, with 7 bases between them. In germline, CDR1 is SGHDT, CDR2 YYEEEE. Complete variable domain (other parts from reference TRBV5-6 and TRBJ2-5): DAGVTQSPTHLIKTRGQQVTLRCSPKSGHDTVSWYQQALGQGPQFIFQYYEEEERQRGNFPDRFSGHQFPNYSSELNVNALLLGDSALYLCASSLGQRQETQYFGPGTRLLVL.

The chain employs TRBV10-3 and TRBJ2-5; 7 bases line up with TRBD1. Trimming cost V 10 bases and J 5 bases; bases outside gene matches: 13. The CDR3 runs 14 residues. Germline lookup yields CDR1 ENHRY and CDR2 SYGVKD. The CDR3 region is CATLGTVSGETQYF. CDR3 DNA: TGTGCCACCTTAGGGACAGTCTCAGGGGAGACCCAGTACTTC.

The chain has TRBV11-2 and TRBJ2-7, with TRBD2 matching 8 bases. The V segment lost 6 bases and the J segment 4 bases; nucleotides outside the gene matches: 14. In germline, CDR1 is SGHAT, CDR2 FQNNGV. The CDR3 loop spans 16 amino acids. The CDR3 sequence: CASRNSFPAGEYEQYF. In DNA, the CDR3 is TGTGCCAGCAGAAATAGCTTCCCAGCGGGAGAATACGAGCAGTACTTC.

In its sample, this clone was seen once. The chain is built from TRBV29-1 and TRBJ2-3; the match to TRBD2 covers 10 bases. Germline-derived CDR1 and CDR2 are SQVTM and ANQGSEA. J lost 2 bases, V lost 4 bases, and 3 bases had no gene match. The CDR3 consists of 14 residues. The CDR3 here is CSVVLAGVTDTQYF. CDR3 DNA: TGCAGCGTTGTTCTAGCGGGGGTCACAGATACGCAGTATTTT.

The table lists this clone with a count of one. The chain carries TRBV9 and TRBJ2-7, with 8 bases aligning to TRBD1. This CDR3 comprises 15 residues. Germline CDR1 SGDLS, CDR2 YYNGEE. Unmatched junction bases numbered 10, after V lost 2 bases and J lost 6 bases. CDR3: CASSVSGQEYREQYF. The CDR3 DNA follows: TGTGCCAGCAGCGTTTCGGGACAGGAATATCGCGAGCAGTACTTC.

This chain links TRBV6-5 with TRBJ1-2, with D tentatively TRBD1 (6 bases). Germline lookup yields CDR1 MNHEY and CDR2 SVGAGI. The CDR3 extends over 15 amino acids. Trimming stripped 2 bases from V and 0 bases from J, with 10 bases between. DNA of the CDR3: TGTGCCAGCAGTTACACGGGACAAACTAACTATGGCTACACCTTC. It yields the protein CASSYTGQTNYGYTF.

The CDR3 here is CASTLGLVENTGELFF. The DNA of the CDR3 is TGTGCCAGCACCCTGGGACTAGTAGAGAACACCGGGGAGCTGTTTTTT. The V call is TRBV9, the J call TRBJ2-2, with 8 bases aligning to TRBD2. Germline values: CDR1 SGDLS, CDR2 YYNGEE. This CDR3 has 16 amino acids. With V trimmed by 6 bases and J by 1 base, 8 bases remained unmatched.